The present T cell receptor beta chain was sequenced within a study of glioma-infiltrating T cells. Study-wide results and caveats: Non-neoplastic patients had below-expected tissue-blood divergence, while all gliomas exceeded expectation.

Amplification of TCR alpha and beta CDR3 regions from RNA used iRepertoire nested multiplex PCR. One-step reverse transcription and amplification started from approximately 100-400 ng of tissue mRNA or PBMC total RNA. TCRdb reanalysed the multiplex PCR reads using MiXCR and keeps one entry per CDR3 protein. The table lists some 160,000 distinct CDR3 sequences, about 47% of them singletons. Regarding this clonotype: Its antigen is undetermined.

The sample consisted of glioma tissue, nonneoplastic brain tissue, or PBMCs (not recorded which). The sequence was collected from a human donor with low-grade glioma or glioblastoma, undergoing nonglioma brain surgery, or in good health (not recorded which).

As DNA, the CDR3 is TGTGCCAGCAGCTTGGTGGCAGCGGACAATGAGCAGTTCTTC. Residues: CASSLVAADNEQFF. This chain connects TRBV5-4 to TRBJ2-1; D perhaps matches TRBD2 (5 bases). Trimming took 0 bases from V and 5 from J, leaving 9 bases between them. Germline V lookup: CDR1 SGHNT, CDR2 YYREEE (reference sequence). This CDR3 is 14 amino acids long.